This T cell receptor beta chain appears in the sequencing data of a study of blood T cells in healthy people across ages. General study findings and limits: Since the PBMCs were unsorted, naive and antigen-experienced cells could not be conclusively compared.

Ten or more counts support this clonotype. Its antigen remains unidentified. V trimming: 6 bases; J trimming: 4 bases; junction bases outside the gene matches: 6. The CDR3 runs 13 residues. Germline CDR1 is DFQATT and CDR2 is SNEGSKA (reference sequence). Through a sample-barcoded 5' primer and a J-beta primer mix, a second PCR was run for roughly 7 to 12 cycles. MiXCR was run by TCRdb on the 5' RACE reads, yielding one entry per CDR3 protein. Of 600,000 or so distinct CDR3 sequences in the sample, about 30% are singletons; the top ten hold about a sixth. Isolation yielded PBMCs, at least 7 million per sample, in every case. Extractions gave at least 5.5 micrograms of total RNA per sample.

This receptor was taken from a woman older than 75 in good health. The V and J genes are TRBV20-1 and TRBJ2-7; 10 nucleotides line up with TRBD1. The specimen sequenced was blood. CDR3 residues: CSAPRDRGYEQYF. In nucleotides, the CDR3 is TGCAGTGCCCCGCGGGACAGGGGTTACGAGCAGTACTTC.